One and the same sample provided the 5 T cell receptor beta chains below, sequenced in a study of T cells in Graves' hyperthyroidism and ophthalmopathy. The TCR beta CDR3 regions underwent amplification using RNA transcripts as the source. TCR CDR3 regions were first amplified by RT-PCR with HTBI primers. TCRdb re-analysed the multiplex PCR reads in MiXCR, keeping a single row per CDR3 protein. Counted here are hundreds of thousands of distinct CDR3 sequences, 14% occurring once; the ten biggest clones make up under 7%. The sample was blood. Source of these receptors: a woman under 40 with Graves' hyperthyroidism that later progressed to Graves' ophthalmopathy.

As regards this clonotype: A much larger clone differs by one base, so this may be a read error. This rearrangement joins TRBV15 to TRBJ2-7; 7 nucleotides match TRBD1. V lost 3 bases to trimming and J lost 0 bases; unmatched junction nucleotides: 8. Germline CDR1 and CDR2: LNHNV and YYDKDF (reference sequence). This CDR3 is built from 16 residues. The CDR3 protein is CATSSNRTGVSYEQYF. For the CDR3, the DNA is TGTGCCACCAGCAGCAACCGGACAGGCGTCTCCTACGAGCAGTACTTC. The variable domain in full, completed from reference TRBV15 and TRBJ2-7, reads DAMVIQNPRYQVTQFGKPVTLSCSQTLNHNVMYWYQQKSSQAPKLLFHYYDKDFNNEADTPDNFQSRRPNTSFCFLDIRSPGLGDTAMYLCATSSNRTGVSYEQYFGPGTRLTVT.

This clonotype was found many times. This chain connects TRBV24-1 to TRBJ2-2; TRBD1 matches 9 bases. Per the germline V gene, CDR1 is KGHDR and CDR2 is SFDVKD. The CDR3 spans 16 residues. The J segment lost 3 bases and the V segment lost 2 bases, leaving 3 bases of the junction unmatched. The CDR3 DNA reads TGTGCCACCAGTGATTCGGGACAGGGCCACACCGGGGAGCTGTTTTTT. Translating it yields CATSDSGQGHTGELFF.

The V gene is TRBV25-1, the J gene TRBJ2-1; D might be TRBD1 or TRBD2, each matching 6 bases. V shed 0 bases and J shed 8 bases, with 14 bases lying between them. The CDR3 consists of 15 residues. CDR1 and CDR2 from the germline V gene are MGHDK and SYGVNS. In DNA form, the CDR3 reads TGTGCCAGCAGTGAATATGGATTGGGGGGCGATGAGCAGTTCTTC. It translates to CASSEYGLGGDEQFF.

This clonotype was counted ten times or more. The V and J genes are TRBV10-3 and TRBJ2-7; 10 bases fit TRBD2. The germline CDR1 and CDR2 sequences are ENHRY and SYGVKD. The CDR3 covers 15 residues. V trimming: 4 bases; J trimming: 1 base; junction bases outside the gene matches: 4. In DNA form, the CDR3 reads TGTGCCATCAGTGCCCTACTAGCGGGGTCCTACGAGCAGTACTTC. This translates into CAISALLAGSYEQYF.

The V and J genes are TRBV7-9 and TRBJ1-3; D gene ambiguous. Trimming took 8 bases from V and 4 from J, leaving 9 bases between them. The CDR3 runs 12 residues. The V gene's germline CDR1 is SEHNR and CDR2 FQNEAQ (reference sequence). CDR3 DNA: TGTGCCAGCCGTTTTCCCGGAAACACCATATATTTT. This translates into CASRFPGNTIYF.